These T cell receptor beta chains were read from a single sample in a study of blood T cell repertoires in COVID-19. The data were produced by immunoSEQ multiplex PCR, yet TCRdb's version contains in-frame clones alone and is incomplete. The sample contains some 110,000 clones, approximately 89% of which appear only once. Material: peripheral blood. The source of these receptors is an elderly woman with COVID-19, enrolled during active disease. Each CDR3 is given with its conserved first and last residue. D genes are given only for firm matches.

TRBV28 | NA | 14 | CASSFRQNNSPLHF
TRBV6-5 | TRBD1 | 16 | CASSYRTGANTGELFF
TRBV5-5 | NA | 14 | CASSLEVQSYEQYF
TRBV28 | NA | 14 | CASSLYSNTGELFF
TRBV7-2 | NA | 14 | CASSLDQTNNEQFF
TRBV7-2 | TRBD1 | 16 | CASSFTWDRGNSPLHF
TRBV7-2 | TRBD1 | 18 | CASSSSDRGTRYNSPLHF
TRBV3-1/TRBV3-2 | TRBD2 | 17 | CASSQGAAGAPYNEQFF
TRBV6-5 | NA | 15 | CASSLSPTLNYEQYF
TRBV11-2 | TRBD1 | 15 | CASRGPGQGTGELFF
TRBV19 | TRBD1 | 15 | CASSTTTGMNTEAFF
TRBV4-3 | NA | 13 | CASSQEVGYEQFF
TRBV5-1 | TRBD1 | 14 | CASSDGQGNYGYTF
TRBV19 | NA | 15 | CASSPIGQGTGELFF
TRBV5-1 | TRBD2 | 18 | CASSSFGTSGSNTYEQYF
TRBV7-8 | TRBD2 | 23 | CASSRRTSGSRQTFLTLYNEQFF
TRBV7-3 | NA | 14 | CASSLTPQDNEQFF
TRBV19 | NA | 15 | CASSIGSGGVYGYTF
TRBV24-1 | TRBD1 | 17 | CATSGLIQGAAYNEQFF
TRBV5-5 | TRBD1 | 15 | CASSSGTGYTGELFF
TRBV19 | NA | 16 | CASQPGGLLDKNIQYF
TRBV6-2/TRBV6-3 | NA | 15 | CASSYGRIGNQPQHF
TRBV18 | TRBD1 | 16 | CASSPRDRPIPETQYF
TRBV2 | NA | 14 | CASSEARTGNTIYF
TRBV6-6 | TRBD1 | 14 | CASSRGQNQETQYF
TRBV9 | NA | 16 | CASSPSSIPGSYEQYF
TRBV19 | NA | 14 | CASSHREGTGELFF
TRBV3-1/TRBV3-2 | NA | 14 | CASSLGAGHYEQYF
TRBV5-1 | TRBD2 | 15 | CASSFTSGRYNEQFF
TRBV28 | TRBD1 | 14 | CASTPTGGIYEQYF
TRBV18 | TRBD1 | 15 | CASSQTGVGQNIQYF
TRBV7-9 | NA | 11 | CASSSEETQYF
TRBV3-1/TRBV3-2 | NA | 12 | CASSHFGGEQYF
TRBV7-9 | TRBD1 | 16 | CASSPPDRGERETQYF
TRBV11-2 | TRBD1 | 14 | CASSPRQGRETQYF
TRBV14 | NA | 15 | CASSPSTRALYGYTF
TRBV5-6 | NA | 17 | CASSLGFVGGGDYEQYF
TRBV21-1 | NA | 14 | CASSIGLAGVAIYF
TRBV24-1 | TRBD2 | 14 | CATQLAGVAGELFF
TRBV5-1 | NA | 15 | CASSPIVSSYNEQFF
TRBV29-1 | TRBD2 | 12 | CSHGLAGGEQYF
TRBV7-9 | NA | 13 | CASSLQGFNEQFF
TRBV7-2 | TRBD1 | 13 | CASSPGTADEAFF
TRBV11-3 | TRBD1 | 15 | CASSLGGGEDGELFF
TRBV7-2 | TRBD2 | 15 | CASSPRAGAFYEQYF
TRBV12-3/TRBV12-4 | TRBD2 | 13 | CASSRTSGNIQYF
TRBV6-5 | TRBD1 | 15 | CASRPTGVSNQPQHF
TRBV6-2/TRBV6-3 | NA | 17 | CASSYSMGAYSNQPQHF
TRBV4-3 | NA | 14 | CASSQDRFNYGYTF